The 7 T cell receptor beta chains presented below share a single source sample, sequenced in a study of naive and memory T cell subsets. Overall study findings and caveats: Especially in CD8 cells, naive repertoires contained a few larger clonotypes, possibly CD45RA-re-expressing memory cells.

These receptors have no identified antigens. Two oligonucleotides, mixed equimolar, formed the beta constant-region primer covering TRBC1 and TRBC2. Nested alpha and beta constant-region primers with the SP2 primer drove four PCR rounds on ligated cDNA. TCRdb re-derived calls from the UMI-ligation and nested PCR reads in MiXCR, one entry per CDR3 protein. The profile shows around 140,000 distinct CDR3 sequences, 15% to 25% of them singletons. Source material: naive CD8+ T cells from blood. The receptor source for this set is a human donor in good health.

V gene TRBV6-6 combines with J gene TRBJ2-1; D is uncertain. Germline CDR1 and CDR2: MNHNY and SVGAGI (reference sequence). Trimming took off 3 bases at V and 10 bases at J, with 4 bases between the two ends. The CDR3 is 10 amino acids. CDR3 loop: CASSYREQFF. In DNA form, the CDR3 reads TGTGCCAGCAGTTATCGCGAGCAGTTCTTC.

V is TRBV6-1 and J is TRBJ2-2, with D tentatively TRBD2 (5 bases). The V end was cut by 1 base, the J end by 7 bases, with 10 bases between. There are 14 residues in the CDR3. From germline, CDR1 is MNHNS and CDR2 SASEGT. CDR3: CASSEGRRGGELFF. CDR3 DNA: TGTGCCAGCAGTGAAGGACGTCGGGGCGGGGAGCTGTTTTTT.

This clonotype was picked up a small number of times. J is TRBJ2-7 and V is TRBV29-1; TRBD1 matches at 7 bases. V shed 7 bases, J shed 4 bases, and the junction held 10 bases outside the gene matches. Looked up from germline, CDR1 is SQVTM and CDR2 is ANQGSEA. There are 13 residues in the CDR3. The CDR3 nucleotides read TGCAGCGCTTCCGGGACAGCCGTTTACGAGCAGTACTTC. Translating gives CSASGTAVYEQYF.

The chain combines TRBV10-3 with TRBJ2-1; 11 nucleotides match TRBD2. The CDR3 contains 17 residues. The trim removed 5 bases at V and 3 bases at J, leaving 9 bases unmatched. CDR1 ENHRY and CDR2 SYGVKD come from the germline V gene. In nucleotides, the CDR3 is TGTGCCATCAGTATTGGAGAACTAGCGGGAGTCTACAATGAGCAGTTCTTC. This gives the protein CAISIGELAGVYNEQFF.

The chain has TRBV30 and TRBJ2-1, with 11 bases that match TRBD2. V lost 5 bases and J lost 8; bases outside the gene matches: 8. The V gene's germline CDR1 is GTSNPN and CDR2 SVGIG (reference sequence). The CDR3 is 14 residues long. CDR3 amino acids: CAWATSGIADEQFF. In DNA form, the CDR3 reads TGTGCCTGGGCGACTAGCGGGATTGCCGATGAGCAGTTCTTC.

This clonotype showed up many times. The chain couples TRBV4-1 to TRBJ2-7; TRBD1 agrees at 10 bases. The J segment lost 5 bases and the V segment lost 8 bases, leaving 6 bases of the junction unmatched. The germline V gene has CDR1 MGHRA and CDR2 YSYEKL. The CDR3 contains 13 residues. The CDR3 DNA is TGCGCCAGCGCCGGGACAGGGGAGGACGAGCAGTACTTC. This translates into CASAGTGEDEQYF.

This clonotype was seen more than once but under ten times. This rearrangement joins TRBV7-9 to TRBJ1-1; no firm D call. Germline V gene data show CDR1 as SEHNR and CDR2 as FQNEAQ (reference sequence). This CDR3 spans 12 amino acids. V was clipped by 4 bases and J by 7 bases, with 10 bases between them. The CDR3 loop is CASSSRLGEAFF. CDR3 nucleotides: TGTGCCAGCAGCTCCAGGCTCGGTGAAGCTTTCTTT.